A selection of T cell receptor beta chains follows, all from one sample in a study of Ad26.COV2.S vaccination and SARS-CoV-2 variants. Method: immunoSEQ multiplex PCR; TCRdb's copy keeps in-frame clones and lacks some. This table has some 290,000 clones, roughly 84% appearing once. The sample consisted of peripheral blood, taken in a trial of Ad26.COV2.S vaccine versus placebo. The receptor set was obtained from a person aged 18 to 65 who received the Ad26.COV2.S COVID-19 vaccine or a placebo. CDR3s include the opening cysteine and the closing phenylalanine or tryptophan. Each record gives: J gene, clone size, V gene, D gene, CDR3 protein, CDR3 DNA. The D gene is left open where the match is weak. Where a row states a size, it is once, few, many or the class of an expanded clone; other rows omit it.

J: TRBJ2-5
size: few
V: TRBV4-1
D: TRBD2
CDR3: CASSPGFGGEETQYF
DNA: TGCGCCAGCAGCCCCGGATTCGGGGGGGAAGAGACCCAGTACTTC

J: TRBJ1-2
size: .
V: TRBV10-3
D: .
CDR3: CAISGTEEAYGYTF
DNA: TGTGCCATCAGTGGGACAGAAGAGGCCTATGGCTACACCTTC

J: TRBJ2-2
size: .
V: TRBV13
D: .
CDR3: CASSLGGITGELFF
DNA: TGTGCCAGCAGCCTCGGAGGGATCACCGGGGAGCTGTTTTTT

J: TRBJ1-5
size: .
V: TRBV6-1
D: .
CDR3: CASSEAEGGNQPQHF
DNA: TGTGCCAGCAGTGAAGCGGAAGGGGGCAATCAGCCCCAGCATTTT

J: TRBJ2-7
size: .
V: TRBV2
D: TRBD1
CDR3: CASSVWLDRDRGNEQYF
DNA: TGTGCCAGCAGTGTATGGTTGGATAGGGACAGGGGGAATGAGCAGTACTTC

J: TRBJ2-5
size: .
V: TRBV5-5
D: .
CDR3: CASSFGGRGALQETQYF
DNA: TGTGCCAGCAGCTTCGGGGGACGGGGGGCCCTCCAGGAGACCCAGTACTTC

J: TRBJ1-1
size: .
V: TRBV5-1
D: .
CDR3: CASSLEGPENTEAFF
DNA: TGCGCCAGCAGCTTGGAGGGGCCCGAGAACACTGAAGCTTTCTTT

J: TRBJ1-6
size: .
V: TRBV2
D: TRBD1
CDR3: CASSDLGTANSPLHF
DNA: TGTGCCAGCAGTGATCTTGGGACAGCCAATTCACCCCTCCACTTT

J: TRBJ1-2
size: .
V: TRBV29-1
D: .
CDR3: CSVEDQDSKYYGYTF
DNA: TGCAGCGTTGAAGATCAGGACAGCAAGTACTATGGCTACACCTTC

J: TRBJ2-7
size: .
V: TRBV4-1
D: TRBD2
CDR3: CASSREAGGAYEQYF
DNA: TGCGCCAGCAGCCGAGAAGCGGGGGGTGCCTACGAGCAGTACTTC

J: TRBJ2-7
size: .
V: TRBV14
D: .
CDR3: CASSLPGSGKSSYEQYF
DNA: TGTGCCAGCAGCCTCCCGGGCTCTGGAAAAAGCTCCTACGAGCAGTACTTC

J: TRBJ2-1
size: .
V: TRBV3-1/TRBV3-2
D: TRBD2
CDR3: CASSQFLAGINEQFF
DNA: TGTGCCAGCAGCCAATTCCTAGCGGGGATCAATGAGCAGTTCTTC

J: TRBJ2-3
size: .
V: TRBV5-1
D: .
CDR3: CASSLARQGPTDTQYF
DNA: TGCGCCAGCAGCTTGGCAAGGCAGGGACCCACAGATACGCAGTATTTT

J: TRBJ2-2
size: .
V: TRBV14
D: TRBD1
CDR3: CASSPTGQVRTGELFF
DNA: TGTGCCAGCAGCCCCACGGGACAGGTTCGCACCGGGGAGCTGTTTTTT

J: TRBJ1-5
size: once
V: TRBV12-3/TRBV12-4
D: .
CDR3: CASSLVGLPQHF
DNA: TGTGCCAGCAGTTTAGTGGGTCTGCCCCAGCATTTT

J: TRBJ2-1
size: .
V: TRBV2
D: .
CDR3: CAAGTAPYNEQFF
DNA: TGTGCCGCCGGGACGGCCCCCTACAATGAGCAGTTCTTC

J: TRBJ2-7
size: once
V: TRBV5-1
D: .
CDR3: CASSREVGEQYF
DNA: TGCGCCAGCAGCAGAGAAGTAGGAGAGCAGTACTTC